Below, one T cell receptor (beta chain) is given with its context. Its specificity is not known. TCRdb re-called the 5' RACE reads with MiXCR, one entry per CDR3 protein. The sample yields approximately 190,000 distinct CDR3 sequences, 18% seen once. The sample originates from a study of T-cell memory formation after mild COVID-19. Study findings and constraints: CD4/CD8 balance characterized clones contracting day 15 to 85, and CD4+ skew characterized later expanders.

The CDR3 is 18 amino acids. V shed 2 bases, J shed 3 bases, and the junction held 8 bases outside the gene matches. The chain links TRBV12-3 or TRBV12-4 to TRBJ2-1, with 12 bases matching TRBD2. This receptor was obtained from an adult woman who had mild COVID-19 (a few samples of this study predate the infection). Cell type and time point are not known. Material for sequencing was PBMCs or a T cell subset sorted from them (not recorded which). CDR3 sequence (DNA): TGTGCCAGCAGTTTAACACAATCACTAGCGGGGGGCTACAATGAGCAGTTCTTC. Its protein product is CASSLTQSLAGGYNEQFF.